One sample yielded the 23 T cell receptor beta chains listed below, sequenced in a study of radiotherapy plus CTLA-4 blockade in lung cancer. Sequencing was performed with immunoSEQ multiplex PCR; in TCRdb, only in-frame clones are kept and a portion is missing. The repertoire consists of around 72,000 clones, with more than 75% occurring once and the leading ten covering 7% to 8.5%. Sequenced material: peripheral blood, taken from a patient treated with radiotherapy plus ipilimumab. These receptors were collected from a human donor with non-small cell lung cancer who had a complete response to radiotherapy plus ipilimumab.

The chain links TRBV10-2 to TRBJ2-5, with D uncertain. V lost 5 bases to trimming and J lost 3 bases, with 10 bases between them. Germline lookup yields CDR1 WSHSY and CDR2 SAAADI. The CDR3 spans 13 residues. The CDR3 DNA sequence: TGCGCCAGCAGTTATACAGATAAAGAGACCCAGTACTTC. Its translation: CASSYTDKETQYF.

The chain joins TRBV14 to TRBJ1-1; D unresolved. Germline CDR1 and CDR2: SGHDN and FVKESK. The ends were cut back, 0 bases at V and 1 base at J, with 6 bases in the middle. The CDR3 is made up of 14 amino acids. CDR3 sequence reads: CASSQDWGNTEAFF. In DNA form, the CDR3 reads TGTGCCAGCAGCCAAGATTGGGGGAACACTGAAGCTTTCTTT. The full variable domain, rest sourced from reference TRBV14 and TRBJ1-1, is EAGVTQFPSHSVIEKGQTVTLRCDPISGHDNLYWYRRVMGKEIKFLLHFVKESKQDESGMPNNRFLAERTGGTYSTLKVQPAELEDSGVYFCASSQDWGNTEAFFGQGTRLTVV.

The chain has TRBV29-1 and TRBJ2-3; the D gene is possibly TRBD1 (5 bases). The V end was cut by 5 bases, the J end by 2 bases, with 17 bases between. Germline V gene data show CDR1 as SQVTM and CDR2 as ANQGSEA. The CDR3 length is 15 residues. For the CDR3, the DNA is TGCAGCGTTCTGGGTGGGGCTTTTCCCACAGATACGCAGTATTTT. This sequence encodes CSVLGGAFPTDTQYF.

The chain joins TRBV20-1 to TRBJ1-1; unclear D gene. V was shortened by 1 base and J by 2 bases, with 2 bases between the two germline ends. Per germline, CDR1 DFQATT and CDR2 SNEGSKA (reference sequence). The CDR3 has 11 residues. CDR3 in DNA: TGCAGTGCTAGAGTCAACACTGAAGCTTTCTTT. Protein sequence: CSARVNTEAFF.

The chain links TRBV6-1 to TRBJ2-7, with a weak D call TRBD1 (5 bases). The germline gives CDR1 MNHNS, CDR2 SASEGT. The CDR3 has 14 amino acids. With 6 bases removed from V and 2 bases from J, the gap between germline ends came to 14 bases. CDR3 bases: TGTGCCAGCAGGGAACAGGAAGCCCCCTACGAGCAGTACTTC. Amino acids: CASREQEAPYEQYF.

The chain has TRBV30 and TRBJ1-3; no firm D call. V gave up 7 bases and J gave up 1 base, with 20 bases separating them. The CDR3 loop spans 16 amino acids. Germline V gene data show CDR1 as GTSNPN and CDR2 as SVGIG (reference sequence). The CDR3 region is CAYSPVGFKSGNTIYF. Written as DNA, the CDR3 is TGTGCCTACTCACCCGTCGGGTTCAAATCTGGAAACACCATATATTTT.

The V call is TRBV27, the J call TRBJ1-1; the match to TRBD1 covers 11 bases. The CDR3 is made up of 16 amino acids. CDR1 is MNHEY and CDR2 is SMNVEV in the germline V gene (reference sequence). The V segment lost 5 bases and the J segment 3 bases; nucleotides outside the gene matches: 8. The CDR3 here is CASSPGQGASDTEAFF. CDR3 coding DNA: TGTGCCAGCAGTCCAGGACAGGGGGCGTCCGACACTGAAGCTTTCTTT.

This chain joins TRBV11-2 and TRBJ2-1, with TRBD2 matching 12 bases. The CDR3 is 15 residues long. Trimming removed 1 base from V and 5 bases from J; junction bases left unmatched: 0. Germline-derived CDR1 and CDR2 are SGHAT and FQNNGV. The CDR3 sequence is CASSLGTSGNNEQFF. As DNA, the CDR3 is TGTGCCAGCAGCTTAGGGACTAGCGGGAACAATGAGCAGTTCTTC.

V is TRBV27 and J is TRBJ2-7, with 8 bases matching TRBD1. V shed 5 bases, J shed 5 bases, and the junction held 11 bases outside the gene matches. Looked up from germline, CDR1 is MNHEY and CDR2 is SMNVEV (reference sequence). This CDR3 is built from 15 residues. The CDR3 DNA is TGTGCCAGCAGTGCCCGGACAGGGAGTCCCAACGAGCAGTACTTC. Translation gives CASSARTGSPNEQYF.

V gene TRBV30 combines with J gene TRBJ2-5; tentative D call: TRBD2 (6 bases). The length of the CDR3 is 14 residues. Trimming cost V 4 bases and J 3 bases, with 15 bases left between them. Per germline, CDR1 GTSNPN and CDR2 SVGIG (reference sequence). CDR3 sequence reads: CAWTKASVKETQYF. The CDR3 region has the DNA TGTGCCTGGACCAAGGCTAGCGTAAAAGAGACCCAGTACTTC.

This clone came up a few times. The J gene is TRBJ1-4, the V gene TRBV18; 7 bases line up with TRBD1. This CDR3 is 16 amino acids long. V was clipped by 2 bases and J by 4 bases; unmatched bases: 7. Germline-derived CDR1 and CDR2 are KGHSH and LQKENI. The CDR3: CASSPYRGGGNEKLFF. CDR3 in DNA: TGTGCCAGCTCACCATACAGGGGAGGAGGTAATGAAAAACTGTTTTTT.

The rearrangement uses TRBV6-5 and TRBJ1-1; D is unresolved. Deletions cut 6 bases from V and 0 bases from J, with 14 bases between. Germline CDR1 and CDR2: MNHEY and SVGAGI. The CDR3 covers 15 residues. CDR3 sequence: CASSQRGMMNTEAFF. CDR3 in DNA: TGTGCCAGCAGCCAACGCGGGATGATGAACACTGAAGCTTTCTTT.

This clone has more than one count but fewer than ten. V usage is TRBV6-5 and J usage is TRBJ1-1; no definite D call. CDR1 is MNHEY, CDR2 SVGAGI, per germline. The CDR3 runs 13 residues. V was trimmed by 5 bases and J by 1 base, leaving 8 bases between them. The CDR3 sequence is CASSLEPNTEAFF. As DNA, the CDR3 is TGTGCCAGCAGTCTAGAGCCGAACACTGAAGCTTTCTTT.

This rearrangement joins TRBV11-3 to TRBJ2-3; 7 nucleotides align to TRBD2. In germline, CDR1 is SGHNT, CDR2 YENEEA. The J segment lost 2 bases and the V segment lost 11 bases, leaving 10 bases of the junction unmatched. The length of the CDR3 is 14 residues. CDR3 DNA sequence: TGTGCCCTAGGGGCCAGCGGGGTCACAGATACGCAGTATTTT. It is translated as CALGASGVTDTQYF.

The genes are TRBV18 and TRBJ1-1; TRBD1 matches 7 bases. J lost 4 bases, V lost 2 bases, and 1 base had no gene match. The CDR3 runs to 13 residues. In germline, CDR1 is KGHSH, CDR2 LQKENI. The CDR3 spells CASSPTGATEAFF. CDR3 DNA: TGTGCCAGCTCACCAACAGGGGCCACTGAAGCTTTCTTT.

The chain links TRBV20-1 to TRBJ1-2; 7 positions agree with TRBD1. The CDR3 has 11 amino acids. J was trimmed by 7 bases and V by 6 bases; bases with no gene match: 5. Germline V gene lookup returns CDR1 DFQATT and CDR2 SNEGSKA (reference sequence). For the CDR3, the DNA is TGCAGTGCCCAGGGGGGTCTTGGCTACACCTTC. Amino acids: CSAQGGLGYTF.

V and J are TRBV6-5 and TRBJ2-7; no clear D gene. The germline CDR1 and CDR2 sequences are MNHEY and SVGAGI. Trimming removed 5 bases from V and 3 bases from J, with 11 bases in between. The CDR3 consists of 13 residues. The CDR3 region has the DNA TGTGCCAGCAGTGTGGAAGAGCACTACGAGCAGTACTTC. Translation gives CASSVEEHYEQYF.

This chain uses TRBV6-6 with TRBJ1-5, with TRBD1 as a possible D gene (6 bases). The CDR3 contains 16 residues. Germline-derived CDR1 and CDR2 are MNHNY and SVGAGI (reference sequence). The ends were cut back, 2 bases at V and 3 bases at J, with 14 bases in the middle. The CDR3 bases are TGTGCCAGCAGTTACGAGGGGGTCGGGAACAATCAGCCCCAGCATTTT. Translation gives CASSYEGVGNNQPQHF.

The chain combines TRBV19 with TRBJ1-2; 8 positions agree with TRBD1. The CDR3 runs to 16 residues. V lost 11 bases and J lost 3; bases outside the gene matches: 17. In germline, CDR1 is LNHDA, CDR2 SQIVND (reference sequence). The CDR3 is CAAVGGRGREDYGYTF. CDR3 sequence (DNA): TGTGCCGCAGTGGGAGGCAGGGGGCGCGAGGACTATGGCTACACCTTC.

This clone has a single count. The chain links TRBV18 to TRBJ1-1, with D possibly being TRBD1 (6 bases). The CDR3 covers 15 residues. V lost 3 bases to trimming and J lost 1 base, with 12 bases between them. Germline V gives CDR1 KGHSH, CDR2 LQKENI. The CDR3 reads CASSPSYRENTEAFF. The CDR3 bases are TGTGCCAGCTCACCGTCTTACAGGGAGAACACTGAAGCTTTCTTT. Filled out from reference TRBV18 and TRBJ1-1, the complete variable domain reads NAGVMQNPRHLVRRRGQEARLRCSPMKGHSHVYWYRQLPEEGLKFMVYLQKENIIDESGMPKERFSAEFPKEGPSILRIQQVVRGDSAAYFCASSPSYRENTEAFFGQGTRLTVV.

This clone occurred once. The chain recombines TRBV15 with TRBJ2-1, with TRBD2 identical over 13 bases. From germline, CDR1 is LNHNV and CDR2 YYDKDF (reference sequence). The CDR3 runs 15 residues. Unmatched junction bases numbered 3, after V lost 5 bases and J lost 5 bases. Written as DNA, the CDR3 is TGTGCCACCAGCCGGGGGACTAGCGGGGACAATGAGCAGTTCTTC. Its protein product is CATSRGTSGDNEQFF.

V gene TRBV7-2 combines with J gene TRBJ1-5, with no clear D. The CDR3 contains 15 residues. The germline CDR1 and CDR2 sequences are SGHTA and FQGNSA. With 6 bases removed from V and 0 bases from J, the gap between germline ends came to 12 bases. The CDR3 DNA follows: TGTGCCAGCAGAAACGCAGGTGGTAGCAATCAGCCCCAGCATTTT. As protein: CASRNAGGSNQPQHF.

The sample holds a few counts of this clone. This sequence joins TRBV11-2 and TRBJ2-7; 7 nucleotides agree with TRBD1. The CDR3 covers 15 residues. Germline CDR1 and CDR2: SGHAT and FQNNGV. V shed 5 bases and J 0 bases; nucleotides not matched to a gene: 7. CDR3 amino acids: CASSPDRVSSYEQYF. The CDR3 region has the DNA TGTGCCAGCAGCCCAGACAGGGTCAGCTCCTACGAGCAGTACTTC.